This T cell receptor (beta chain) was obtained from a study of cytomegalovirus exposure and HLA in healthy donors. The primer mix had 60 Vbeta and 13 Jbeta primers. Method: immunoSEQ multiplex PCR; TCRdb's copy keeps in-frame clones and lacks some. In the table there are 270,000 or so clones, more than 80% of which are singletons. Study-level results: DRB1 showed the most TCR associations and HLA-C the fewest in a later analysis, as rates varied by HLA locus. With high specificity and sensitivity, the classifier reportedly diagnosed cytomegalovirus status. Rarity held for most TCR sequences, but there were some public TCRs that occurred in many donors.

Trimming removed 3 bases from V and 2 bases from J, with 14 bases in between. CDR1 and CDR2 from the germline V gene are MGHDK and SYGVNS. The CDR3 is 15 amino acids. Notes on this clone: Its antigen is not known.

The TCR was taken from a man aged 35-49 years in good health and CMV-seropositive. The sequencing input was PBMCs. The rearrangement joins TRBV25-1 to TRBJ2-7, with D possibly being TRBD1 (6 bases). The CDR3: CASSDLQGITYEQYF. CDR3 coding DNA: TGTGCCAGCAGTGACTTACAGGGAATTACCTACGAGCAGTACTTC.